The 30 T cell receptor beta chains reported below all come from one sample, sequenced in a study of T cell changes during pregnancy in multiple sclerosis. Using immunoSEQ multiplex PCR, the repertoire was profiled, and TCRdb retains in-frame clones only, with some absent. This table has tens of thousands of clones, more than 85% appearing once. The specimen comprised CD4+ T cells from peripheral blood mononuclear cells, sampled in the third trimester of pregnancy. The receptors were gathered from a female donor in good health, enrolled as a control in a pregnancy study.

The chain links TRBV14 to TRBJ1-1; possibly TRBD1 for D (6 bases). Trimming removed 3 bases at V and 7 bases at J, with 18 bases between. CDR1 is SGHDN, CDR2 FVKESK, per germline. This CDR3 has 15 residues. In DNA form, the CDR3 reads TGTGCCAGCAGCCATTGGGGGCCGGGGGGGATTGAAGCTTTCTTT. Translating it yields CASSHWGPGGIEAFF.

The CDR3 DNA follows: TGTGCCAGTAGTTACTCCCCTCGGACAGGGTCCTATGGCTACACCTTC. This translates into CASSYSPRTGSYGYTF. The chain carries TRBV19 and TRBJ1-2; TRBD1 matches 8 bases. This CDR3 spans 16 amino acids. Germline lookup yields CDR1 LNHDA and CDR2 SQIVND (reference sequence). J lost 4 bases, V lost 5 bases, and 12 bases had no gene match.

The rearrangement joins TRBV27 to TRBJ1-5; 10 bases line up with TRBD1. The CDR3 runs to 18 residues. The V segment lost 2 bases and the J segment 4 bases; nucleotides outside the gene matches: 11. Germline values: CDR1 MNHEY, CDR2 SMNVEV (reference sequence). CDR3 in DNA: TGTGCCAGCAGTTTAAGAGACAGGGGGCGATTTAAAAATCAGCCCCAGCATTTT. This sequence encodes CASSLRDRGRFKNQPQHF.

This chain uses TRBV30 with TRBJ1-2; 8 bases line up with TRBD1. V shed 4 bases, J shed 6 bases, and the junction held 13 bases outside the gene matches. The CDR3 contains 15 residues. CDR1 is GTSNPN and CDR2 is SVGIG in the germline V gene (reference sequence). CDR3 DNA: TGTGCCTGGAATCTCCGCCAGGGGGCAACGGATGGCTACACCTTC. Translated: CAWNLRQGATDGYTF.

CDR3 protein: CAWSPDIRANEKLFF. The DNA for the CDR3 is TGTGCCTGGAGTCCGGACATCAGGGCTAATGAAAAACTGTTTTTT. V gene TRBV30 combines with J gene TRBJ1-4; maybe TRBD1 (5 bases). Trimming took off 2 bases at V and 3 bases at J, with 13 bases between the two ends. This CDR3 region has 15 residues. Per the germline V gene, CDR1 is GTSNPN and CDR2 is SVGIG (reference sequence).

The table lists this clone with a count of one. This rearrangement joins TRBV12-5 to TRBJ2-2; 8 bases align to TRBD1. The CDR3 contains 17 residues. V lost 4 bases, J lost 7 bases, and 14 bases stayed unmatched. CDR1 is LGHNT and CDR2 is FRNRAP in the germline V gene. The CDR3 DNA follows: TGTGCTAGTGGTTCCTCCTCCGGGACAGGTTATGGCGGGGAGCTGTTTTTT. This sequence encodes CASGSSSGTGYGGELFF.

The DNA for the CDR3 is TGTGCCTGGAGTGTACAAACAGCCAATCAGCCCCAGCATTTT. It encodes CAWSVQTANQPQHF. This chain connects TRBV30 to TRBJ1-5; D not resolved. Per germline, CDR1 GTSNPN and CDR2 SVGIG (reference sequence). Between the trimmed V and J ends, which lost 0 bases and 3 bases, there was a span of 9 bases. The CDR3 is made up of 14 amino acids.

This clone appeared a single time. The chain recombines TRBV5-6 with TRBJ1-2; no firm D call. Trimming removed 1 base from V and 0 bases from J, with 4 bases in between. This CDR3 is built from 13 residues. CDR1 SGHDT and CDR2 YYEEEE come from the germline V gene. The CDR3 loop is CASSLPANYGYTF. The CDR3, as DNA: TGTGCCAGCAGCTTGCCCGCTAACTATGGCTACACCTTC.

The CDR3 nucleotides are TGTGCCAGCAGCTTGTGGGGACAGGGGGCTGTGGATGAGCAGTTCTTC. Residues: CASSLWGQGAVDEQFF. This rearrangement joins TRBV5-4 to TRBJ2-1, with 12 bases aligning to TRBD1. V dropped 1 base and J dropped 8; count of bases not matched to a gene: 7. CDR1 SGHNT and CDR2 YYREEE come from the germline V gene (reference sequence). There are 16 residues in the CDR3.

This clone was seen a handful of times. The CDR3 DNA reads as TGCGCCAGCAGCCAAGTTTTAGGCAGGGGGAAGACTGAAGCTTTCTTT. Its protein is CASSQVLGRGKTEAFF. V and J are TRBV4-1 and TRBJ1-1, with 7 bases matching TRBD1. Looked up from germline, CDR1 is MGHRA and CDR2 is YSYEKL. The J segment lost 5 bases and the V segment lost 1 base, leaving 10 bases of the junction unmatched. There are 16 residues in the CDR3.

V gene TRBV7-2 combines with J gene TRBJ1-4; TRBD1 aligns across 11 bases. V dropped 5 bases and J dropped 7; count of bases not matched to a gene: 6. The CDR3 consists of 15 residues. Germline V gives CDR1 SGHTA, CDR2 FQGNSA. The CDR3, as DNA: TGTGCCAGCAGCCCGGGACAGGGGGACGGTGAAAAACTGTTTTTT. It is translated as CASSPGQGDGEKLFF.

The chain carries TRBV6-4 and TRBJ1-5; D remains ambiguous. Germline CDR1 MRHNA, CDR2 SNTAGT. This CDR3 is built from 15 residues. V was clipped by 6 bases and J by 2 bases, with 14 bases between them. The CDR3 here is CASSPSVGGNQPQHF. The CDR3 bases are TGTGCCAGCAGCCCCTCGGTCGGGGGCAATCAGCCCCAGCATTTT.

V and J are TRBV7-8 and TRBJ2-5; 8 nucleotides align to TRBD2. J lost 4 bases, V lost 5 bases, and 6 bases had no gene match. This CDR3 comprises 14 residues. Germline values: CDR1 SGHVS, CDR2 FQNEAQ. This CDR3 is CASSRTSLGETQYF. In DNA form, the CDR3 reads TGTGCCAGCAGCCGGACTAGCCTGGGAGAGACCCAGTACTTC.

This CDR3 reads CASSYSGNTEAFF. Written as DNA, the CDR3 is TGTGCCAGCAGCTACAGCGGAAACACTGAAGCTTTCTTT. The gene calls are TRBV11-2 and TRBJ1-1; D is ambiguous. Trimming took off 4 bases at V and 2 bases at J, with 8 bases between the two ends. The CDR3 is 13 residues long. CDR1 is SGHAT and CDR2 is FQNNGV in the germline V gene.

The chain's CDR3 is CSVKGGNTEAFF. The CDR3 nucleotides read TGCAGCGTAAAAGGGGGGAACACTGAAGCTTTCTTT. V is TRBV29-1 and J is TRBJ1-1; D possibly corresponds to TRBD1 (6 bases). The length of the CDR3 is 12 residues. Germline assignment: CDR1 SQVTM and CDR2 ANQGSEA. Deletions cut 6 bases from V and 1 base from J, with 9 bases between.

The chain links TRBV7-3 to TRBJ2-7; D might be TRBD2 (6 bases). The CDR3 is 15 amino acids. Looked up from germline, CDR1 is SGHTA and CDR2 is FQGTGA. Trimming shortened V by 1 base and J by 5 bases, and 15 bases separated the two germline ends. CDR3 bases: TGTGCCAGCAGCTTAAACGGCGGGGAAGGCCACGAGCAGTACTTC. Translation: CASSLNGGEGHEQYF.

The chain carries TRBV30 and TRBJ2-7, with D possibly being TRBD1 (6 bases). The V and J ends lost 0 bases and 3 bases respectively, with 18 bases between them. This CDR3 contains 16 residues. CDR1 GTSNPN and CDR2 SVGIG come from the germline V gene (reference sequence). The CDR3 loop is CAWSVAVGPGDYEQYF. The CDR3 DNA follows: TGTGCCTGGAGTGTGGCTGTCGGGCCAGGGGACTACGAGCAGTACTTC.

The table lists this clone with a count of one. The V and J genes are TRBV29-1 and TRBJ2-3, with TRBD2 identical over 8 bases. CDR3 size: 15 residues. The V and J ends lost 5 bases and 0 bases, in that order; junction bases with no gene match: 7. The V gene's germline CDR1 is SQVTM and CDR2 ANQGSEA. The CDR3 DNA follows: TGCAGCGTTCAAGGGTCGGGGGGGAGCACAGATACGCAGTATTTT. Translation gives CSVQGSGGSTDTQYF.

J is TRBJ2-3 and V is TRBV15; D not certain. This CDR3 has 13 residues. Germline CDR1 and CDR2: LNHNV and YYDKDF (reference sequence). V gave up 0 bases and J gave up 7 bases, with 8 bases separating them. As DNA, the CDR3 is TGTGCCACCAGCAGAGATATGTTAAATACGCAGTATTTT. It codes for CATSRDMLNTQYF.

This chain joins TRBV9 and TRBJ1-1, with D maybe TRBD1 (5 bases). V was clipped by 0 bases and J by 0 bases, with 9 bases between them. This CDR3 spans 15 amino acids. CDR1 and CDR2 from the germline V gene are SGDLS and YYNGEE. CDR3 protein: CASSVEGTVNTEAFF. The CDR3, as DNA: TGTGCCAGCAGCGTAGAAGGGACTGTGAACACTGAAGCTTTCTTT.

The CDR3 nucleotides are TGTGCCAGCAGCCCCTCGGGGAACACTGAAGCTTTCTTT. Amino acids: CASSPSGNTEAFF. The chain joins TRBV7-9 to TRBJ1-1; no definite D call. The CDR3 sequence is 13 residues long. From germline, CDR1 is SEHNR and CDR2 FQNEAQ (reference sequence). V was cut by 5 bases and J by 1 base, with 8 bases left in between. Variable domain in full (rest from reference TRBV7-9 and TRBJ1-1): DTGVSQNPRHKITKRGQNVTFRCDPISEHNRLYWYRQTLGQGPEFLTYFQNEAQLEKSRLLSDRFSAERPKGSFSTLEIQRTEQGDSAMYLCASSPSGNTEAFFGQGTRLTVV.

This chain uses TRBV4-3 with TRBJ1-2; no reliable D call. Trimming pared 0 bases from V and 2 bases from J, leaving 13 bases between. Germline V CDR1 and CDR2: LGHNA, YSLEER. This CDR3 is built from 16 residues. The CDR3 DNA follows: TGCGCCAGCAGCCAAGAGCCCGCGGGTTTCAACTATGGCTACACCTTC. Translation gives CASSQEPAGFNYGYTF.

The chain recombines TRBV29-1 with TRBJ2-1; 8 positions match TRBD1. The germline V gene has CDR1 SQVTM and CDR2 ANQGSEA. Trimming at V came to 6 bases and at J to 5 bases, leaving 3 bases not matched to a gene. CDR3 size: 12 residues. The CDR3: CSVGQGNNEQFF. CDR3 in DNA: TGCAGCGTCGGACAGGGCAACAATGAGCAGTTCTTC.

CDR3 sequence: CASSETRLASKQFF. The CDR3 coding sequence is TGTGCCAGCAGTGAAACTAGACTAGCGAGTAAGCAGTTCTTC. The chain joins TRBV6-1 to TRBJ2-1, with 8 bases identical to TRBD2. From germline, CDR1 is MNHNS and CDR2 SASEGT. The CDR3 is 14 amino acids. V lost 2 bases, J lost 11 bases, and 8 bases stayed unmatched.

The chain joins TRBV7-8 to TRBJ1-1, with a weak D call TRBD1 (5 bases). The V gene lost 5 bases and the J gene lost 6 bases, with 10 bases spanning the gap. Germline lookup yields CDR1 SGHVS and CDR2 FQNEAQ. This CDR3 comprises 12 residues. CDR3 loop: CASSGARSEAFF. CDR3 DNA sequence: TGTGCCAGCAGCGGGGCCCGGTCTGAAGCTTTCTTT.

V gene TRBV2 combines with J gene TRBJ2-6, with TRBD2 matching over 7 bases. The CDR3 length is 14 residues. Germline CDR1 reads SNHLY; CDR2 reads FYNNEI. With 4 bases clipped from V and 4 bases from J, the junction kept 1 base outside the gene matches. In DNA, the CDR3 is TGTGCCAGCAGTGGACTAGCCGGGGCCAACGTCCTGACTTTC. Its protein is CASSGLAGANVLTF.

V usage is TRBV7-2 and J usage is TRBJ2-7; D may be TRBD1 (6 bases). Deletions cut 6 bases from V and 0 bases from J, with 12 bases between. The CDR3 loop spans 14 amino acids. The V gene's germline CDR1 is SGHTA and CDR2 FQGNSA. The CDR3 sequence is CASSRQESSYEQYF. The CDR3 nucleotides read TGTGCCAGCAGTAGACAGGAGAGCTCCTACGAGCAGTACTTC.

The chain uses TRBV11-2 and TRBJ1-1, with 10 bases identical to TRBD1. The V segment lost 3 bases and the J segment 10 bases; nucleotides outside the gene matches: 2. CDR1 SGHAT and CDR2 FQNNGV come from the germline V gene. The CDR3 runs to 12 residues. The CDR3 is CASSLDRGLAFF. CDR3 nucleotide sequence: TGTGCCAGCAGCTTGGACAGGGGGTTAGCTTTCTTT.

This chain connects TRBV27 to TRBJ1-1, with TRBD1 identical over 7 bases. J lost 0 bases, V lost 5 bases, and 3 bases had no gene match. From germline, CDR1 is MNHEY and CDR2 SMNVEV (reference sequence). The CDR3 covers 14 residues. CDR3 bases: TGTGCCAGCAGTATCAGGGGGTTGAACACTGAAGCTTTCTTT. Translated, it gives CASSIRGLNTEAFF.

The chain carries TRBV6-5 and TRBJ2-7, with D maybe TRBD1 (6 bases). Germline V gene data show CDR1 as MNHEY and CDR2 as SVGAGI. V was shortened by 8 bases and J by 0 bases, with 14 bases between the two germline ends. The CDR3 extends over 14 amino acids. As DNA, the CDR3 is TGTGCCAGCGGCGCCTACAGGGCCTCCTACGAGCAGTACTTC. This translates into CASGAYRASYEQYF.